The clone carrying this T cell receptor beta chain was seen a few times. What it binds is not known. The data derive from a study of early T cells in non-severe SARS-CoV-2 infection. Background on the study: Unsorted whole blood bulk RNA was sequenced, with unpaired chains.

The TCR library protocol attached unique molecular identifiers to the individual cDNA molecules. TCRdb fed the 5' RACE reads into MiXCR, producing one record per CDR3 protein. Of 61,000 or so distinct CDR3 sequences in the sample, 9.5% to 15% are singletons; the top ten hold over 1%. The ends lost 0 bases at V and 12 bases at J; junction bases unmatched: 9. The CDR3 sequence is 15 residues long. Germline V lookup: CDR1 SGHTA, CDR2 FQGNSA. Study-wide points: The matching step, a VDJdb search, favored anti-spike CD8 responses and missed private and CD4 specificities.

Specimen: whole blood, collected at baseline. This chain uses TRBV7-2 with TRBJ1-4, with 8 bases that match TRBD1. The sequence derives from an adult who was a healthcare worker with PCR-confirmed SARS-CoV-2 infection or an uninfected control (not recorded which). The donor label of this sample is uncertain. CDR3 nucleotides: TGTGCCAGCAGCTTAGCGTACAGGGGGGTAACAGAACTGTTTTTT. Residues: CASSLAYRGVTELFF.